This T cell receptor (beta chain) was sequenced in a study of T cell responses to AZD1222 COVID-19 vaccine. Sequencing used immunoSEQ multiplex PCR; TCRdb keeps in-frame clones, though not all of them. This table holds around 150,000 clones, about 90% found once. The CDR3 sequence is 14 residues long. Trimming removed 3 bases at V and 0 bases at J, with 12 bases between. CDR1 and CDR2 from the germline V gene are GTSNPN and SVGIG (reference sequence). The material was peripheral blood, obtained 28 days after the second AZD1222 dose. This clonotype was sampled from an adult who received the AZD1222 COVID-19 vaccine. The rearrangement links TRBV30 to TRBJ2-7; D gene unclear. CDR3 coding DNA: TGTGCCTGGAGGAACAAAGAGACCTCCTACGAGCAGTACTTC. It encodes CAWRNKETSYEQYF.